This T cell receptor beta chain was recovered during a study of blood T cells in healthy people across ages. On this clonotype: A much larger clone differs from this one at a single base, so this may be a read error.

The CDR3 consists of 12 residues. Germline V lookup: CDR1 DFQATT, CDR2 SNEGSKA (reference sequence). Combining a sample-barcoded 5' primer with a J-beta primer mix, a second PCR ran for roughly 7 to 12 cycles. Each of the cDNA molecules was tagged by a template-switch adaptor with 12 random nucleotides. TCRdb re-analysed the 5' RACE reads in MiXCR, keeping a single row per CDR3 protein. Found here are about a million distinct CDR3 sequences, roughly two fifths of them singletons; the top ten hold 13%. The chain is built from TRBV20-1 and TRBJ2-3; 7 positions match TRBD1. The specimen sequenced was blood. This clonotype was sampled from a young man in good health. CDR3 region: CIAIQGADTQYF. The DNA of the CDR3 is TGCATTGCTATCCAGGGGGCAGATACGCAGTATTTT.